The TCR beta chain described here comes from a study of T cell responses to AZD1222 COVID-19 vaccine. Overall study results and limits: The study found vaccine-associated CD4 TCRs spanning spike, dominant at 160-218 and 743-854. Donors were mostly white British, more females; clonal diversity possibly underestimated. At study baseline, merely more than 5 AZD1222 recipients were seropositive. Repertoires were collected only later (after the peak T cell response had occurred).

Sequencing was performed with immunoSEQ multiplex PCR; in TCRdb, only in-frame clones are kept and a portion is missing. This table holds about 100,000 clones, about 86% found once. For this clone: Its antigen remains unknown. The identical CDR3 is also encoded by other nucleotide sequences in the sample.

Sample: peripheral blood, taken on day 0 of AZD1222 vaccination. The source is an adult in good health.

The CDR3: CASSLQGGYTF. DNA for the CDR3: TGTGCCAGCAGCTTACAAGGGGGCTACACCTTC. The chain links TRBV7-9 to TRBJ1-2, with D uncertain. V was cut by 2 bases and J by 8 bases, with 6 bases left in between. In germline, CDR1 is SEHNR, CDR2 FQNEAQ (reference sequence). This CDR3 region has 11 residues.